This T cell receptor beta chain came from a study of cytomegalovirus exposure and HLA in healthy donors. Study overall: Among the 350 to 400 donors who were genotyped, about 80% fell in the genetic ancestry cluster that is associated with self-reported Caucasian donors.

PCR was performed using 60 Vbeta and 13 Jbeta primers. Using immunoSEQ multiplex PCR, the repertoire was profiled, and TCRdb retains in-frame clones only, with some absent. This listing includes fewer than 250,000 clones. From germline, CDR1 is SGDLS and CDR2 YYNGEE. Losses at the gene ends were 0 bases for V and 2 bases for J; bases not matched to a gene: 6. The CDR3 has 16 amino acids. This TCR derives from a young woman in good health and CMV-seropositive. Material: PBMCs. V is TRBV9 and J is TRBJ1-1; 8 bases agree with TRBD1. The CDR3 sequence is CASSVDQGAVNTEAFF. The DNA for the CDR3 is TGTGCCAGCAGCGTAGATCAGGGGGCAGTAAACACTGAAGCTTTCTTT.